These 27 T cell receptor beta chains were all obtained from the same sample, sequenced in a study of identical twins. TCRdb ran MiXCR on the 5' RACE reads and lists one entry per CDR3 protein. Among 120,000 to 150,000 distinct CDR3 sequences, around 3.5% were seen once, and the ten largest hold 8.1%. Material: memory T cells sorted from blood. Receptors originate from a man between 18 and 35 years old in good health.

This clonotype was observed many times. The rearrangement links TRBV24-1 to TRBJ2-1; 7 nucleotides align to TRBD2. V was clipped by 7 bases and J by 9 bases; unmatched bases: 5. Germline CDR1 reads KGHDR; CDR2 reads SFDVKD. This CDR3 is built from 12 residues. CDR3 protein: CATRGLGGEQFF. In DNA, the CDR3 is TGTGCCACCAGAGGACTAGGTGGTGAGCAGTTCTTC.

The J gene is TRBJ2-7, the V gene TRBV4-2; TRBD2 matches 14 bases. The germline V gene encodes CDR1 LGHNA and CDR2 YNFKEQ. The CDR3 covers 16 residues. V dropped 10 bases and J dropped 3; count of bases not matched to a gene: 11. The CDR3 DNA reads TGTGCCACCGGAGAAGGACTAGCGGGAGGATTCTACGAGCAGTACTTC. Translating it yields CATGEGLAGGFYEQYF.

This clonotype was recorded at least ten times. CDR3 in amino acids: CATSDGQLGANVLTF. For the CDR3, the DNA is TGTGCCACCAGTGATGGCCAGCTGGGGGCCAACGTCCTGACTTTC. This sequence joins TRBV24-1 and TRBJ2-6; D unresolved. V was clipped by 3 bases and J by 4 bases, with 9 bases between them. The CDR3 is made up of 15 amino acids. CDR1 and CDR2 from the germline V gene are KGHDR and SFDVKD.

This clonotype came up many times. This rearrangement joins TRBV4-3 to TRBJ2-1; 8 nucleotides match TRBD2. Germline values: CDR1 LGHNA, CDR2 YSLEER. The CDR3 totals 15 residues. V was pared by 1 base and J by 3 bases, with 2 bases of the junction left unmatched. The CDR3 reads CASSQGSGSYNEQFF. CDR3 coding DNA: TGCGCCAGCAGCCAAGGCAGCGGGAGCTACAATGAGCAGTTCTTC.

This clonotype was detected a few times. The V gene is TRBV7-2, the J gene TRBJ2-3; TRBD1 aligns across 10 bases. In germline, CDR1 is SGHTA, CDR2 FQGNSA. V dropped 2 bases and J dropped 4; count of bases not matched to a gene: 3. CDR3 length: 15 amino acids. CDR3 protein: CASSLRDRGADTQYF. Written as DNA, the CDR3 is TGTGCCAGCAGCTTACGGGACAGGGGTGCAGATACGCAGTATTTT.

The chain has TRBV30 and TRBJ2-1; 9 positions agree with TRBD2. The CDR3 runs 15 residues. The germline V gene has CDR1 GTSNPN and CDR2 SVGIG (reference sequence). V shed 0 bases, J shed 7 bases, and the junction held 7 bases outside the gene matches. CDR3 residues: CAWSVLSGSLNEQFF. CDR3 nucleotide sequence: TGTGCCTGGAGTGTACTTAGCGGGAGCTTAAATGAGCAGTTCTTC.

This clonotype was counted at least ten times. This chain uses TRBV6-1 with TRBJ1-1, with D unclear. CDR3 length: 13 amino acids. Germline loops: CDR1 MNHNS, CDR2 SASEGT. Trimming took 2 bases from V and 1 from J, leaving 5 bases between them. The CDR3 protein is CASSELGNTEAFF. CDR3 nucleotide sequence: TGTGCCAGCAGTGAATTAGGGAACACTGAAGCTTTCTTT.

The rearrangement uses TRBV28 and TRBJ2-2; D is possibly TRBD1 (6 bases). V lost 5 bases and J 1 base, leaving 14 bases between the germline ends. Germline CDR1 MDHEN, CDR2 SYDVKM. The length of the CDR3 is 16 residues. The CDR3 DNA sequence: TGTGCCAGCAGTAAGGGGCAGGGGTGGAACACCGGGGAGCTGTTTTTT. This encodes CASSKGQGWNTGELFF. The variable domain in full, with the rest retrieved from reference TRBV28 and TRBJ2-2, is DVKVTQSSRYLVKRTGEKVFLECVQDMDHENMFWYRQDPGLGLRLIYFSYDVKMKEKGDIPEGYSVSREKKERFSLILESASTNQTSMYLCASSKGQGWNTGELFFGEGSRLTVL.

In its sample, this clonotype was seen many times. The chain has TRBV24-1 and TRBJ1-5, with 7 nucleotides matching TRBD1. Losses at the gene ends were 3 bases for V and 3 bases for J; bases not matched to a gene: 7. CDR1 KGHDR and CDR2 SFDVKD come from the germline V gene. The CDR3 has 16 amino acids. This CDR3 reads CATSDGDRADNQPQHF. In DNA form, the CDR3 reads TGTGCCACCAGTGATGGAGACAGGGCGGACAATCAGCCCCAGCATTTT.

This clonotype was seen ten or more times. The J gene is TRBJ2-1, the V gene TRBV10-3; TRBD2 aligns across 8 bases. The V segment lost 2 bases and the J segment 3 bases; nucleotides outside the gene matches: 6. The CDR3 is 16 amino acids. Per the germline V gene, CDR1 is ENHRY and CDR2 is SYGVKD. The CDR3 nucleotides are TGTGCCATCAGTGAGCTACTAGCGGCGAACTACAATGAGCAGTTCTTC. Its translation is CAISELLAANYNEQFF.

V and J are TRBV18 and TRBJ2-2; weak D call: TRBD1 (5 bases). This CDR3 has 20 amino acids. Trimming pared 1 base from V and 3 bases from J, leaving 24 bases between. Germline V gene data show CDR1 as KGHSH and CDR2 as LQKENI. The CDR3 protein is CASSPRWVRAYSDDTGELFF. As DNA, the CDR3 is TGTGCCAGCTCACCACGATGGGTCAGGGCCTACTCTGATGACACCGGGGAGCTGTTTTTT. Combining the CDR3 with reference TRBV18 and TRBJ2-2 gives the whole variable domain NAGVMQNPRHLVRRRGQEARLRCSPMKGHSHVYWYRQLPEEGLKFMVYLQKENIIDESGMPKERFSAEFPKEGPSILRIQQVVRGDSAAYFCASSPRWVRAYSDDTGELFFGEGSRLTVL.

This clonotype was found many times. This sequence joins TRBV9 and TRBJ2-1, with TRBD1 as a possible D gene (6 bases). This CDR3 has 15 amino acids. V lost 2 bases and J lost 6, with 15 bases in between. CDR1 and CDR2 from the germline V gene are SGDLS and YYNGEE. In DNA, the CDR3 is TGTGCCAGCAGCGTCCCCAGGGGTGGGGTCAATGAGCAGTTCTTC. Translated: CASSVPRGGVNEQFF.

The rearrangement joins TRBV10-3 to TRBJ2-7; 11 nucleotides match TRBD2. This CDR3 region has 17 residues. Unmatched junction bases numbered 10, after V lost 3 bases and J lost 3 bases. CDR1 is ENHRY and CDR2 is SYGVKD in the germline V gene. The CDR3 DNA sequence: TGTGCCATCAGTGACGATTTTAGCGGGAGGGGAAACTACGAGCAGTACTTC. This codes for CAISDDFSGRGNYEQYF.

This clonotype was observed many times. The genes are TRBV12-3 or TRBV12-4 and TRBJ1-1; 8 nucleotides align to TRBD1. The CDR3 runs 15 residues. V gave up 6 bases and J gave up 1 base; unmatched junction bases: 7. The CDR3 nucleotides are TGTGCCAGCAGGCCAACGACAGGGGAGAACACTGAAGCTTTCTTT. Residues: CASRPTTGENTEAFF.

This clonotype was recorded at least ten times. The chain couples TRBV28 to TRBJ2-7; 7 bases are shared with TRBD1. The V segment lost 7 bases and the J segment 2 bases; nucleotides outside the gene matches: 14. CDR3 length: 16 residues. Looked up from germline, CDR1 is MDHEN and CDR2 is SYDVKM. This CDR3 reads CASTPHGPTGTYEQYF. The CDR3 nucleotides are TGTGCCAGCACCCCTCACGGCCCGACAGGGACCTACGAGCAGTACTTC.

This clonotype has ten or more counts. V gene TRBV21-1 combines with J gene TRBJ2-7; the table calls TRBD2, which could not be checked here. TRBV21-1 constitutes a pseudogene. CDR3 length: 17 residues. Written as DNA, the CDR3 is TGTGCCAGCCCCTCTTACTACGGGAGTAACAGGGCGGACGAGCAGTACTTC. Protein product: CASPSYYGSNRADEQYF.

This clonotype was detected ten times or more. The chain recombines TRBV12-3 or TRBV12-4 with TRBJ1-1, with D possibly matching TRBD1 (6 bases). Between the trimmed V and J ends, which lost 5 bases and 8 bases, there was a span of 12 bases. CDR3 length: 12 residues. DNA for the CDR3: TGTGCCAGCAGTCGTCAGGGGTTCGAAGCTTTCTTT. As protein: CASSRQGFEAFF.

This clonotype is deemed medium-sized. The chain couples TRBV29-1 to TRBJ1-1, with 8 positions matching TRBD1. The CDR3 consists of 12 residues. From germline, CDR1 is SQVTM and CDR2 ANQGSEA. The ends lost 6 bases at V and 8 bases at J; junction bases unmatched: 8. The CDR3 loop is CSVTGGGWEAFF. In nucleotides, the CDR3 is TGCAGCGTAACAGGGGGAGGTTGGGAAGCTTTCTTT.

The V gene is TRBV7-9, the J gene TRBJ2-7; 7 nucleotides align to TRBD1. The CDR3 runs 14 residues. Per germline, CDR1 SEHNR and CDR2 FQNEAQ (reference sequence). V gave up 1 base and J gave up 3 bases; unmatched junction bases: 3. The CDR3 loop is CASSLGWTGYEQYF. CDR3 coding DNA: TGTGCCAGCAGCTTAGGCTGGACAGGCTACGAGCAGTACTTC.

The chain recombines TRBV9 with TRBJ2-3; tentative D call: TRBD2 (5 bases). Trimming took 0 bases from V and 3 from J, leaving 11 bases between them. The CDR3 is made up of 15 amino acids. Germline V lookup: CDR1 SGDLS, CDR2 YYNGEE. CDR3 loop: CASSVAADPTDTQYF. The CDR3 DNA reads TGTGCCAGCAGCGTAGCAGCGGACCCAACAGATACGCAGTATTTT.

This clonotype was detected ten times or more. This chain links TRBV6-1 with TRBJ2-2, with 7 bases lining up with TRBD1. CDR1 and CDR2 (germline): MNHNS, SASEGT. CDR3 length equals 17 residues. Trimming removed 1 base from V and 2 bases from J; junction bases left unmatched: 7. The CDR3 is CASSEGVGGLNTGELFF. CDR3 sequence (DNA): TGTGCCAGCAGTGAAGGAGTAGGGGGCCTAAACACCGGGGAGCTGTTTTTT.

This clonotype was counted ten times or more. The V call is TRBV24-1, the J call TRBJ2-5; D is perhaps TRBD1 or TRBD2 (5 bases each). The CDR3 runs to 16 residues. Germline-derived CDR1 and CDR2 are KGHDR and SFDVKD. Trimming cost V 1 base and J 2 bases, with 13 bases left between them. CDR3 sequence: CATSDFDSRLQETQYF. CDR3 sequence (DNA): TGTGCCACCAGTGATTTTGACAGTAGACTACAAGAGACCCAGTACTTC.

This clonotype was observed many times. The chain carries TRBV12-3 or TRBV12-4 and TRBJ1-1, with D possibly matching TRBD1 (6 bases). The CDR3 runs 14 residues. V was shortened by 6 bases and J by 3 bases, with 14 bases between the two germline ends. CDR3 in amino acids: CASSPLDSYTEAFF. CDR3 DNA: TGTGCCAGCAGCCCTTTGGACAGCTACACTGAAGCTTTCTTT.

This clonotype was detected many times. V is TRBV14 and J is TRBJ2-5; 9 bases align to TRBD2. CDR1 and CDR2 from the germline V gene are SGHDN and FVKESK. The CDR3 sequence is 14 residues long. V was clipped by 1 base and J by 6 bases; unmatched bases: 3. CDR3 coding DNA: TGTGCCAGCAGCCAAGCCAGCGGGAGGCAGACCCAGTACTTC. Protein product: CASSQASGRQTQYF.

In its sample, this clonotype was seen a few times. This chain joins TRBV5-5 and TRBJ2-7, with 9 bases aligning to TRBD2. The CDR3 is 15 amino acids. V shed 4 bases and J 2 bases; nucleotides not matched to a gene: 7. CDR1 is SGHKS and CDR2 is YYEKEE in the germline V gene (reference sequence). As DNA, the CDR3 is TGTGCCAGCAGCCGTTCACTAGCGGGCGCCTACGAGCAGTACTTC. Protein product: CASSRSLAGAYEQYF.

This clonotype was seen ten or more times. V usage is TRBV11-2 and J usage is TRBJ2-3; the D gene could be TRBD1 or TRBD2 (5 bases each). The V end lost 1 base, the J end lost 10 bases, and 24 bases lay between the germline ends. Germline loops: CDR1 SGHAT, CDR2 FQNNGV. CDR3 length: 17 residues. The CDR3 reads CASSLGLDRVGGRSQYF. The CDR3 DNA reads TGTGCCAGCAGCTTAGGGTTGGATCGGGTTGGGGGTCGCTCGCAGTATTTT.

This clonotype appeared many times. The J gene is TRBJ2-7, the V gene TRBV4-2; tentative D call: TRBD1 (5 bases). The CDR3 totals 14 residues. Per germline, CDR1 LGHNA and CDR2 YNFKEQ. Trimming removed 5 bases from V and 5 bases from J, with 16 bases in between. The CDR3 DNA reads TGTGCCAGCAGCAAAACAGGTGCCGACCACGAGCAGTACTTC. Protein product: CASSKTGADHEQYF.